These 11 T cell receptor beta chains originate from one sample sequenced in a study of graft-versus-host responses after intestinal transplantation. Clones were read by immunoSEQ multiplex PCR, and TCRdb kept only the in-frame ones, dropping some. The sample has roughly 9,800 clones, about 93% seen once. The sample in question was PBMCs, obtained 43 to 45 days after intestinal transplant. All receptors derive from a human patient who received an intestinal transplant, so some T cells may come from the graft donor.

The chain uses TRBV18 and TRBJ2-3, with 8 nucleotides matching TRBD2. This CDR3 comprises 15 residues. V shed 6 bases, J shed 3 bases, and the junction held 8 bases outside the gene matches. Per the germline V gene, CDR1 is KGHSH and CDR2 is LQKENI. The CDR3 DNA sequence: TGTGCCAGCTCGCCCCTAGCGGGTCAGACAGATACGCAGTATTTT. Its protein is CASSPLAGQTDTQYF. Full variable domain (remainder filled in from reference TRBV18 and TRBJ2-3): NAGVMQNPRHLVRRRGQEARLRCSPMKGHSHVYWYRQLPEEGLKFMVYLQKENIIDESGMPKERFSAEFPKEGPSILRIQQVVRGDSAAYFCASSPLAGQTDTQYFGPGTRLTVL.

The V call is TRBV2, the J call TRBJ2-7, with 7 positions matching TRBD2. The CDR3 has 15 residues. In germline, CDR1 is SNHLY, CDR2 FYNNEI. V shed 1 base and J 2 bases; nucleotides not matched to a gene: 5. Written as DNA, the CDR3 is TGTGCCAGCAGTGAAGGGGAGGGGTTCACCTACGAGCAGTACTTC. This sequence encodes CASSEGEGFTYEQYF.

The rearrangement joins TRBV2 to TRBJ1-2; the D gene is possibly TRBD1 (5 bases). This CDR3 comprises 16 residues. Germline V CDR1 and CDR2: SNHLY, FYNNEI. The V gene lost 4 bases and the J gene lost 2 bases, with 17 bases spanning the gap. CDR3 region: CASSGVLTGRNYGYTF. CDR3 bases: TGTGCCAGCAGTGGGGTTTTAACGGGGCGCAACTATGGCTACACCTTC.

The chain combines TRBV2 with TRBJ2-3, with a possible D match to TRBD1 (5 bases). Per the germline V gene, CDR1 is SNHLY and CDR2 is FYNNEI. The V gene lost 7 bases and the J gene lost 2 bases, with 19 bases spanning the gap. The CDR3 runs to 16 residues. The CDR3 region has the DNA TGTGCCAGCATCGACAGTGGGCTATGGCCCACAGATACGCAGTATTTT. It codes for CASIDSGLWPTDTQYF.

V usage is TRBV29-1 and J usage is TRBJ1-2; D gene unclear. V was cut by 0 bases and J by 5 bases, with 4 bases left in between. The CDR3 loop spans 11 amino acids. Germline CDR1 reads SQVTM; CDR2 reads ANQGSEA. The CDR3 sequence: CSVEDLYGYTF. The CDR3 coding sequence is TGCAGCGTTGAAGACCTATATGGCTACACCTTC.

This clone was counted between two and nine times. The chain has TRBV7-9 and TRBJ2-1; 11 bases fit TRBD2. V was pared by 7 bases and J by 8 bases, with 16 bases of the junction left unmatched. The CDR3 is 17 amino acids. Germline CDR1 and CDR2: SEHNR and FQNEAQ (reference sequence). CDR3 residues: CASTSFPIAGGGDEQFF. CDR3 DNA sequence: TGTGCCAGCACCTCATTCCCGATAGCGGGAGGGGGAGATGAGCAGTTCTTC.

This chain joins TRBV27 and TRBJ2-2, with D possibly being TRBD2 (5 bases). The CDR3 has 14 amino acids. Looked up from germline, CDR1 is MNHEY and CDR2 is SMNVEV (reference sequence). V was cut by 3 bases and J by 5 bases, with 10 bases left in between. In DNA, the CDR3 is TGTGCCAGCAGTTTCGGGTCGGGAACCGGGGAGCTGTTTTTT. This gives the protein CASSFGSGTGELFF.

The CDR3 DNA follows: TGTGCCAGCTCACCACCGTCATGGACAGGGAAGGGCGAGTACGCTGAAGCTTTCTTT. Encoded protein: CASSPPSWTGKGEYAEAFF. V is TRBV18 and J is TRBJ1-1; TRBD1 agrees at 8 bases. The V gene end was trimmed by 0 bases and the J gene end by 6 bases; junction bases not matched to a gene: 18. Germline lookup yields CDR1 KGHSH and CDR2 LQKENI. The CDR3 extends over 19 amino acids.

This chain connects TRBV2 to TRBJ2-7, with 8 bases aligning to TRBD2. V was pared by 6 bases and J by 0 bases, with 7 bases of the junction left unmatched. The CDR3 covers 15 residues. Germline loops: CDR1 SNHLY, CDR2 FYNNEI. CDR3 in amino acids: CASRTSGGSSYEQYF. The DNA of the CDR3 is TGTGCCAGCAGGACGTCGGGGGGGAGCTCCTACGAGCAGTACTTC.

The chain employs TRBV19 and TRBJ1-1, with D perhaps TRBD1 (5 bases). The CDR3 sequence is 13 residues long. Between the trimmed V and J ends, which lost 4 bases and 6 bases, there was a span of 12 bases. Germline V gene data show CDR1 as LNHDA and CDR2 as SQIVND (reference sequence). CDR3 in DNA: TGTGCCAGTAGTAGTCTTCGGGGGTCTGAAGCTTTCTTT. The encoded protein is CASSSLRGSEAFF.

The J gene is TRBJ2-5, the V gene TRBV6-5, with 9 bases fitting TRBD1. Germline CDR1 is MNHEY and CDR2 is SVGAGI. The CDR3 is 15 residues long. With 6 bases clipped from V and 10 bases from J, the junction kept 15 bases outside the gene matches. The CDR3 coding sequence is TGTGCCAGCAGAGGGGGTTTCGGGACAGGGTATGACCAGTACTTC. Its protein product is CASRGGFGTGYDQYF.